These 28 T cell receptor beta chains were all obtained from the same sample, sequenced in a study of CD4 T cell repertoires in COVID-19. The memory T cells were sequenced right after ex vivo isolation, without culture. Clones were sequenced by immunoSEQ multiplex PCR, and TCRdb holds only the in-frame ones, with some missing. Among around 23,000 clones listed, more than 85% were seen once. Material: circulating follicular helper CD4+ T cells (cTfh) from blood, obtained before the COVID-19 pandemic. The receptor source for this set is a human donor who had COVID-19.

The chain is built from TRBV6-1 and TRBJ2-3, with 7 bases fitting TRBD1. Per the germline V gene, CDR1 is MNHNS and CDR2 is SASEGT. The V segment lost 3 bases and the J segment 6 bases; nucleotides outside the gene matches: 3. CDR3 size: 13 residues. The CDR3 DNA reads TGTGCCAGCAGTGAGAACAGGGGTGATACGCAGTATTTT. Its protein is CASSENRGDTQYF.

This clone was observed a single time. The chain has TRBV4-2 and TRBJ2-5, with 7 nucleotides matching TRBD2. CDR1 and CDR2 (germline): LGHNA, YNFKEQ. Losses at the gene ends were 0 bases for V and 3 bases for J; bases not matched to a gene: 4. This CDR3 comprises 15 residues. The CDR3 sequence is CASSQDDAGEETQYF. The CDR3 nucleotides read TGTGCCAGCAGCCAAGATGATGCGGGGGAAGAGACCCAGTACTTC.

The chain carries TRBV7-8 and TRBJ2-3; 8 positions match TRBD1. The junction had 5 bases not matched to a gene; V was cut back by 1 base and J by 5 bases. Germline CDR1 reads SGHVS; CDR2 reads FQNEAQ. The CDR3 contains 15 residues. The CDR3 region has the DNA TGTGCCAGCAGCTTAGGGACAGGGTTTTTAGATACGCAGTATTTT. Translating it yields CASSLGTGFLDTQYF.

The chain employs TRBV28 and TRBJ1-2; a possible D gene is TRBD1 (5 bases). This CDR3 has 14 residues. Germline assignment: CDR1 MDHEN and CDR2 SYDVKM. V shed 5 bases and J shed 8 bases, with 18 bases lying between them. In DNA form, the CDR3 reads TGTGCCAGCAGTCTTCGAGGAGGGGTGGGGGGCTACACCTTC. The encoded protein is CASSLRGGVGGYTF.

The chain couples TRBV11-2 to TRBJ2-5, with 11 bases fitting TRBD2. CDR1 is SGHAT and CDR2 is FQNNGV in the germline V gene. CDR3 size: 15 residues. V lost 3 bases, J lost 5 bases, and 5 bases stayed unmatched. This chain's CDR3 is CASSFTSGGGETQYF. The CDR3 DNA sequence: TGTGCCAGCAGCTTCACTAGCGGGGGTGGGGAGACCCAGTACTTC.

CDR3 in DNA: TGTGCCAGCACGGGTGTGTGGTCCCTCCACTTT. Translating it yields CASTGVWSLHF. The chain joins TRBV2 to TRBJ1-6; no reliable D call. CDR1 SNHLY and CDR2 FYNNEI come from the germline V gene. The CDR3 has 11 residues. V dropped 7 bases and J dropped 14 bases, with 12 bases sitting between them.

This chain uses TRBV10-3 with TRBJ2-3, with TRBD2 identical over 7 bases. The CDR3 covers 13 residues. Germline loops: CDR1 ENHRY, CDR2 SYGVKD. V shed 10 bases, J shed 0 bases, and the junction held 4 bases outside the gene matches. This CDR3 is CANQRGSTDTQYF. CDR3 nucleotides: TGTGCCAACCAGCGGGGAAGCACAGATACGCAGTATTTT.

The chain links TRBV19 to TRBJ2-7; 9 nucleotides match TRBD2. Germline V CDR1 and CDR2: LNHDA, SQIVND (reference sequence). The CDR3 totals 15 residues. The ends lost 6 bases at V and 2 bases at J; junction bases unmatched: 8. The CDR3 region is CASSTAGGRAYEQYF. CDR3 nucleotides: TGTGCCAGTAGCACCGCGGGAGGGAGGGCCTACGAGCAGTACTTC.

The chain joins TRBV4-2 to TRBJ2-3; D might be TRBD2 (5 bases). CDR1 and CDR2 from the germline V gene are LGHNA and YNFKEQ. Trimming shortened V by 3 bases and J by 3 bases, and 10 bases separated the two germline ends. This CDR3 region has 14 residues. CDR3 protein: CASSQGDGTDTQYF. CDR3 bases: TGTGCCAGCAGCCAGGGAGACGGGACAGATACGCAGTATTTT.

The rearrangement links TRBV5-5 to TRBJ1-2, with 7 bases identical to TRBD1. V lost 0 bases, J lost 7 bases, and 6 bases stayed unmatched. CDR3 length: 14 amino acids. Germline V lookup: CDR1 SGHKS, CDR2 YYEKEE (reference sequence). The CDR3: CASSLASGGGGYTF. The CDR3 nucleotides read TGTGCCAGCAGCTTGGCCTCAGGGGGAGGTGGCTACACCTTC.

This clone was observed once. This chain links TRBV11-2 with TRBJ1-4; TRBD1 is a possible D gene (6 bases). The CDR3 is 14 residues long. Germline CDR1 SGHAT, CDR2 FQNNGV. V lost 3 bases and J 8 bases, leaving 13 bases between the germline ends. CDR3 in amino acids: CASSFSSTGEKLFF. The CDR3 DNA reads TGTGCCAGCAGCTTCTCATCAACAGGGGAAAAACTGTTTTTT.

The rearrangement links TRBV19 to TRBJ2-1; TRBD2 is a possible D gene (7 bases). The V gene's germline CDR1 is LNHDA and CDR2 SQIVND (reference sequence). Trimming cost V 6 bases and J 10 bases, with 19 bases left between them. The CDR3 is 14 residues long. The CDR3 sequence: CASRSGGAQYEQFF. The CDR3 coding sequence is TGTGCCAGTAGGAGTGGGGGGGCGCAGTACGAGCAGTTCTTC.

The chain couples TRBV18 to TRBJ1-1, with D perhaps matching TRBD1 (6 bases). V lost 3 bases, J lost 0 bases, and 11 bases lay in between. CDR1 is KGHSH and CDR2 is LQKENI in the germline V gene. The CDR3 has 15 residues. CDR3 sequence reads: CASSPLTGMNTEAFF. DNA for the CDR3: TGTGCCAGCTCACCCTTGACAGGTATGAACACTGAAGCTTTCTTT.

CDR3 nucleotides: TGCGCCAGCAGCGGGGGGACTAGCGTAGGGGTTGAGACCCAGTACTTC. Protein: CASSGGTSVGVETQYF. The rearrangement uses TRBV5-1 and TRBJ2-5; 10 bases map to TRBD2. CDR1 SGHRS and CDR2 YFSETQ come from the germline V gene. The CDR3 sequence is 16 residues long. The trim removed 4 bases at V and 5 bases at J, leaving 11 bases unmatched.

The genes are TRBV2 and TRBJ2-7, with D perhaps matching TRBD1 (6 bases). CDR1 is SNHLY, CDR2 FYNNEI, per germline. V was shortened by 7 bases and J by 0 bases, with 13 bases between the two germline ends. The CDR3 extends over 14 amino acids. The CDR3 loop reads CASTTTGVSYEQYF. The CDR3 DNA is TGTGCCAGCACTACGACAGGTGTCTCCTACGAGCAGTACTTC.

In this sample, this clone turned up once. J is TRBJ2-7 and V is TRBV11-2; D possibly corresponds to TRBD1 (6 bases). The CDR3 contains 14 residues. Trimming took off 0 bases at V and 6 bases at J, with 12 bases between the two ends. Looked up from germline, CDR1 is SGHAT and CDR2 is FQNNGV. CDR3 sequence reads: CASSLDSGTREQYF. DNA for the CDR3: TGTGCCAGCAGCTTAGACTCTGGGACACGCGAGCAGTACTTC.

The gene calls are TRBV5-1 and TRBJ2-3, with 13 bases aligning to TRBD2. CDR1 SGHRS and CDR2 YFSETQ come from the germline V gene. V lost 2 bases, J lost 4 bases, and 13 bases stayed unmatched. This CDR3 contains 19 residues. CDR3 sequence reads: CASSFGTSGMEPSPDTQYF. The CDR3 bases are TGCGCCAGCAGCTTTGGGACTAGCGGGATGGAACCCTCTCCAGATACGCAGTATTTT.

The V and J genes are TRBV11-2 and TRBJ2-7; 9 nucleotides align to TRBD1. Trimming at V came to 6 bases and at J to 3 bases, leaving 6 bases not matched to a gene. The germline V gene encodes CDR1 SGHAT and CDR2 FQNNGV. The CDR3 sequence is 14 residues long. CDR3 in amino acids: CASRTPTGGYEQYF. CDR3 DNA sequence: TGTGCCAGCAGAACCCCGACAGGGGGCTACGAGCAGTACTTC.

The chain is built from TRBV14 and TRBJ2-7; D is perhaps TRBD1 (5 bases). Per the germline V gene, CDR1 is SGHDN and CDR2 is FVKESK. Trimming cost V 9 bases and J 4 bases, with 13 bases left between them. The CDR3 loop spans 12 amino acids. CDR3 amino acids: CARMVGAYEQYF. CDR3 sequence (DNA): TGTGCCAGGATGGTAGGGGCTTACGAGCAGTACTTC. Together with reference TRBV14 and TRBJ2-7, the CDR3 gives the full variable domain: EAGVTQFPSHSVIEKGQTVTLRCDPISGHDNLYWYRRVMGKEIKFLLHFVKESKQDESGMPNNRFLAERTGGTYSTLKVQPAELEDSGVYFCARMVGAYEQYFGPGTRLTVT.

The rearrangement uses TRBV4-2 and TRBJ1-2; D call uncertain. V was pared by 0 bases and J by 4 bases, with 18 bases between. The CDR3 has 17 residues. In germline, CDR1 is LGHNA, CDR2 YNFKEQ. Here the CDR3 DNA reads TGTGCCAGCAGCCAAGATCTTGGCGGGAACTCATTCTATGGCTACACCTTC. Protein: CASSQDLGGNSFYGYTF.

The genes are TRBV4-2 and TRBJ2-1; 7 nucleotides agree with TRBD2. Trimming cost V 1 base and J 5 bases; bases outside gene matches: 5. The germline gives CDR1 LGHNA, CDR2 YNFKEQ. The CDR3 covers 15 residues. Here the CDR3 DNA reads TGTGCCAGCAGCCAAGCTAGCGGCACTAACAATGAGCAGTTCTTC. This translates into CASSQASGTNNEQFF.

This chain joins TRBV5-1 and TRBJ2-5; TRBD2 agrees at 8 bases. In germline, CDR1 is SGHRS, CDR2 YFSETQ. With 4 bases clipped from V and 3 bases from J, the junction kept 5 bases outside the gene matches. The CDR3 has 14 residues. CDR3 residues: CASSVTSAKETQYF. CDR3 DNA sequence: TGCGCCAGCAGCGTGACTAGCGCAAAAGAGACCCAGTACTTC.

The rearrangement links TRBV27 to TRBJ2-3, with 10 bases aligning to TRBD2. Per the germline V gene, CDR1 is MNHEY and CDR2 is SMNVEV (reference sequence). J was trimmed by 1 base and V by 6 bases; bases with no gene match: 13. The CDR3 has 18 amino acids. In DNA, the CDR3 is TGTGCCAGCAGGCTAGCGGGAGATAGGGGTTCTGGCACAGATACGCAGTATTTT. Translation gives CASRLAGDRGSGTDTQYF.

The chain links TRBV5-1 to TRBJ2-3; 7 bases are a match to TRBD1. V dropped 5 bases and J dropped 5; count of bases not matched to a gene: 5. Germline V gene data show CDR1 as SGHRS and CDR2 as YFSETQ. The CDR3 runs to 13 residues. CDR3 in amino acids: CASSFRDRDTQYF. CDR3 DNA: TGCGCCAGCAGTTTCCGGGACAGAGATACGCAGTATTTT.

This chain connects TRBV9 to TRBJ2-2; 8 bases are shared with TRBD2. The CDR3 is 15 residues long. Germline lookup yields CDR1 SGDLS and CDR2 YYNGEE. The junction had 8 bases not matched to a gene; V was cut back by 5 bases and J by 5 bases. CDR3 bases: TGTGCCAGCAGTGCTACTAGCGGCGGGACCGGGGAGCTGTTTTTT. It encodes CASSATSGGTGELFF.

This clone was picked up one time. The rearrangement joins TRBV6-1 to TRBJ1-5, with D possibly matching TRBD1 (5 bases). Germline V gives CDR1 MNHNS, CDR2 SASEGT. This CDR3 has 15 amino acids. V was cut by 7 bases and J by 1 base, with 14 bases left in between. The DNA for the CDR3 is TGTGCCAGCACCACCCGGGGGGAGAGCAATCAGCCCCAGCATTTT. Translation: CASTTRGESNQPQHF.

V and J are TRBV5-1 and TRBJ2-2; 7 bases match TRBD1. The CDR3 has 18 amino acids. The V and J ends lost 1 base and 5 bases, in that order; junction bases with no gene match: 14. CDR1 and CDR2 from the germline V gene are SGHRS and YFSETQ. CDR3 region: CASSLTSTGQVRTGELFF. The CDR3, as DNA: TGCGCCAGCAGCTTGACCTCGACAGGGCAAGTTAGGACCGGGGAGCTGTTTTTT.

CDR3 DNA sequence: TGTGCCAGCAGCTTATATAGTAGGGGATTTGCTTTCTTT. Protein sequence: CASSLYSRGFAFF. The V and J genes are TRBV7-3 and TRBJ1-1, with a weak D call TRBD1 (5 bases). The CDR3 has 13 amino acids. Deletions cut 2 bases from V and 11 bases from J, with 15 bases between. Germline loops: CDR1 SGHTA, CDR2 FQGTGA.